The 25 T cell receptor beta chains given below trace back to one sample, sequenced in a study of shared T cell receptors in the human thymus. Assay used: immunoSEQ multiplex PCR; TCRdb lists only in-frame clones, some missing. The profile covers 700,000 to 750,000 clones, with roughly 85% appearing a single time and under 0.012% taken by the ten largest. Another study also made use of these data, one on human thymus T cells.

Material: thymocytes. These TCRs come from a girl under two years old with a congenital heart defect.

The J gene is TRBJ1-2, the V gene TRBV15; 9 nucleotides align to TRBD1. There are 14 residues in the CDR3. Trimming at V came to 2 bases and at J to 8 bases, leaving 6 bases not matched to a gene. Germline CDR1 and CDR2: LNHNV and YYDKDF (reference sequence). The chain's CDR3 is CATSRNRGPEGYTF. Here the CDR3 DNA reads TGTGCCACCAGCAGAAACAGGGGGCCAGAAGGCTACACCTTC.

This clone turned up a few times. This sequence joins TRBV6-6 and TRBJ1-1; a possible D gene is TRBD1 (6 bases). The CDR3 has 15 amino acids. Germline assignment: CDR1 MNHNY and CDR2 SVGAGI (reference sequence). V gave up 2 bases and J gave up 3 bases, with 13 bases separating them. In DNA form, the CDR3 reads TGTGCCAGCAGTTACGCCCGGGACACCGACACTGAAGCTTTCTTT. Residues: CASSYARDTDTEAFF.

The chain combines TRBV21-1 with TRBJ1-5; the table's D call, TRBD1, has no DNA check behind it. TRBV21-1 corresponds to a pseudogene. This CDR3 is 15 amino acids long. CDR3 amino acids: CASIQGQYSNQPQHF. CDR3 coding DNA: TGTGCCAGCATACAGGGACAATATAGCAATCAGCCCCAGCATTTT.

The CDR3 loop reads CASSLQGGTDTQYF. CDR3 DNA: TGTGCCAGCAGCCTACAGGGGGGAACAGATACGCAGTATTTT. The chain links TRBV28 to TRBJ2-3; 8 nucleotides align to TRBD1. The CDR3 extends over 14 amino acids. Germline V gene data show CDR1 as MDHEN and CDR2 as SYDVKM. Germline trimming cut 6 bases from V and 3 bases from J; bases unmatched to any gene: 5. Using reference TRBV28 and TRBJ2-3 for the parts outside the CDR3, the full variable domain is DVKVTQSSRYLVKRTGEKVFLECVQDMDHENMFWYRQDPGLGLRLIYFSYDVKMKEKGDIPEGYSVSREKKERFSLILESASTNQTSMYLCASSLQGGTDTQYFGPGTRLTVL.

V gene TRBV4-2 combines with J gene TRBJ1-2; TRBD1 matches at 9 bases. The CDR3 sequence is 16 residues long. J was trimmed by 4 bases and V by 0 bases; bases with no gene match: 6. CDR1 and CDR2 (germline): LGHNA, YNFKEQ. The CDR3, as DNA: TGTGCCAGCAGCCAAGAAAACAGGGGGCCGGGCTATGGCTACACCTTC. Its protein product is CASSQENRGPGYGYTF.

The chain uses TRBV6-1 and TRBJ2-7; TRBD2 matches at 8 bases. This CDR3 has 15 residues. The V segment lost 6 bases and the J segment 3 bases; nucleotides outside the gene matches: 10. Germline V CDR1 and CDR2: MNHNS, SASEGT. The CDR3, as DNA: TGTGCCAGCAGCTCACGGGGGGGGGACGACTACGAGCAGTACTTC. This codes for CASSSRGGDDYEQYF.

The J gene is TRBJ2-1, the V gene TRBV5-4, with 8 bases that match TRBD1. The CDR3 spans 15 residues. CDR1 and CDR2 (germline): SGHNT, YYREEE (reference sequence). Losses at the gene ends were 4 bases for V and 6 bases for J; bases not matched to a gene: 9. CDR3 in amino acids: CASSPFLDRVNEQFF. The CDR3 region has the DNA TGTGCCAGCAGCCCTTTTTTGGACAGGGTCAATGAGCAGTTCTTC.

In regard to this clone: Its ends do not fully match the called genes, so a read error is possible. The V and J genes are TRBV30 and TRBJ1-6; D is ambiguous. The germline V gene has CDR1 GTSNPN and CDR2 SVGIG (reference sequence). The CDR3 has 14 residues. In DNA, the CDR3 is TGTGCCTGGGCCGGGTCTCTGGTTAATCCACCCCTCCACTTT. The encoded protein is CAWAGSLVNPPLHF.

The J gene is TRBJ2-5, the V gene TRBV19; 14 bases fit TRBD2. Germline V gene data show CDR1 as LNHDA and CDR2 as SQIVND (reference sequence). Germline trimming cut 4 bases from V and 2 bases from J; bases unmatched to any gene: 18. CDR3 length: 21 residues. The CDR3 DNA is TGTGCCAGTAGTACCTCGGGACTAGCGGGGGTACGAGCCCTCCGACAAGAGACCCAGTACTTC. It encodes CASSTSGLAGVRALRQETQYF. Full variable domain (missing parts from reference TRBV19 and TRBJ2-5): DGGITQSPKYLFRKEGQNVTLSCEQNLNHDAMYWYRQDPGQGLRLIYYSQIVNDFQKGDIAEGYSVSREKKESFPLTVTSAQKNPTAFYLCASSTSGLAGVRALRQETQYFGPGTRLLVL.

The gene calls are TRBV21-1 and TRBJ1-5; the table's D call TRBD1 went unverified against the DNA. TRBV21-1 is assigned pseudogene status. The length of the CDR3 is 17 residues. CDR3: CASSKNCRGPRNQPQHF. The CDR3 coding sequence is TGTGCCAGCAGCAAAAATTGTAGGGGGCCCCGCAATCAGCCCCAGCATTTT.

The chain combines TRBV4-1 with TRBJ2-1, with 9 nucleotides matching TRBD2. The J segment lost 0 bases and the V segment lost 0 bases, leaving 3 bases of the junction unmatched. The CDR3 sequence is 17 residues long. Germline loops: CDR1 MGHRA, CDR2 YSYEKL. The CDR3 DNA sequence: TGCGCCAGCAGCCAAGATTCTAGCGGGACCTCCTACAATGAGCAGTTCTTC. Translation gives CASSQDSSGTSYNEQFF.

This chain connects TRBV28 to TRBJ2-3; TRBD2 aligns across 9 bases. This CDR3 region has 17 residues. Germline CDR1 reads MDHEN; CDR2 reads SYDVKM. The trim removed 9 bases at V and 2 bases at J, leaving 15 bases unmatched. In nucleotides, the CDR3 is TGTGCCAGTTCTCCCCTTAGCGGGGGAACTCTCACAGATACGCAGTATTTT. Its protein is CASSPLSGGTLTDTQYF. The complete variable domain, with remaining parts taken from reference TRBV28 and TRBJ2-3, reads DVKVTQSSRYLVKRTGEKVFLECVQDMDHENMFWYRQDPGLGLRLIYFSYDVKMKEKGDIPEGYSVSREKKERFSLILESASTNQTSMYLCASSPLSGGTLTDTQYFGPGTRLTVL.

As regards this clone: An end of the junction does not agree with germline; a read error may underlie this. In DNA, the CDR3 is TGTGCCGGCGGGTCGCCTAAGGACAGGTTC. Amino acid sequence: CAGGSPKDRF. The chain is built from TRBV2 and TRBJ2-7, with 7 bases lining up with TRBD1. Germline V gene lookup returns CDR1 SNHLY and CDR2 FYNNEI. The CDR3 is 10 residues long.

The chain carries TRBV7-2 and TRBJ2-5; 8 bases match TRBD1. The CDR3 loop spans 14 amino acids. Losses at the gene ends were 1 base for V and 4 bases for J; bases not matched to a gene: 2. Per germline, CDR1 SGHTA and CDR2 FQGNSA. CDR3: CASSLVGQGETQYF. As DNA, the CDR3 is TGTGCCAGCAGCTTAGTAGGACAGGGAGAGACCCAGTACTTC.

V gene TRBV7-8 combines with J gene TRBJ2-7; D is perhaps TRBD1 (5 bases). CDR3 length: 15 amino acids. In germline, CDR1 is SGHVS, CDR2 FQNEAQ. V dropped 5 bases and J dropped 2 bases, with 16 bases sitting between them. In DNA, the CDR3 is TGTGCCAGCAGCCCACAGGATGGGGCCCCCTACGAGCAGTACTTC. This gives the protein CASSPQDGAPYEQYF.

This clone was detected once. The chain joins TRBV30 to TRBJ1-2; tentatively, D is TRBD1 (6 bases). V lost 3 bases, J lost 2 bases, and 10 bases lay in between. Germline V gene sequence: CDR1 GTSNPN, CDR2 SVGIG (reference sequence). The CDR3 spans 13 residues. CDR3 loop: CAWRDSENYGYTF. Written as DNA, the CDR3 is TGTGCCTGGAGGGACAGTGAAAACTATGGCTACACCTTC.

This clone came up a few times. The CDR3, as DNA: TGTGCCAGTAGTATACGGGGGTCTTCCTACAATGAGCAGTTCTTC. It translates to CASSIRGSSYNEQFF. The genes are TRBV19 and TRBJ2-1, with D maybe TRBD2 (6 bases). V lost 2 bases to trimming and J lost 1 base, with 9 bases between them. CDR1 and CDR2 (germline): LNHDA, SQIVND (reference sequence). CDR3 length equals 15 residues.

The chain couples TRBV2 to TRBJ1-6; perhaps TRBD1 as D (5 bases). Germline CDR1 is SNHLY and CDR2 is FYNNEI. The CDR3 spans 17 residues. V lost 0 bases and J 9 bases, leaving 18 bases between the germline ends. The CDR3 DNA is TGTGCCAGCAGTGAAGCGCTTCCTAACAGGATCGTTTCACCCCTCCACTTT. This encodes CASSEALPNRIVSPLHF.

The chain joins TRBV4-1 to TRBJ1-5; D is unresolved. Germline CDR1 is MGHRA and CDR2 is YSYEKL. V was clipped by 5 bases and J by 2 bases, with 16 bases between them. This CDR3 is built from 16 residues. The CDR3 region is CASSKRPEVGNQPQHF. The CDR3 coding sequence is TGCGCCAGCAGCAAACGACCCGAGGTGGGCAATCAGCCCCAGCATTTT.

J is TRBJ2-3 and V is TRBV6-6; 7 bases agree with TRBD1. Trimming took 2 bases from V and 5 from J; bases not matched to a gene: 7. CDR3 size: 15 residues. From germline, CDR1 is MNHNY and CDR2 SVGAGI (reference sequence). The CDR3 DNA sequence: TGTGCCAGCAGTTACACAGGGGTGTGGGGAGATACGCAGTATTTT. Encoded protein: CASSYTGVWGDTQYF.

This chain connects TRBV15 to TRBJ2-2, with 9 positions matching TRBD2. J gave up 3 bases and V 0 bases, and 20 bases lay outside the gene matches. Looked up from germline, CDR1 is LNHNV and CDR2 is YYDKDF (reference sequence). The CDR3 consists of 22 residues. Written as DNA, the CDR3 is TGTGCCACCAGCAGAGATCGCAACCCCCTAGCGGGGAGCCACCTTGACACCGGGGAGCTGTTTTTT. This encodes CATSRDRNPLAGSHLDTGELFF. The variable domain in full, with the rest retrieved from reference TRBV15 and TRBJ2-2, is DAMVIQNPRYQVTQFGKPVTLSCSQTLNHNVMYWYQQKSSQAPKLLFHYYDKDFNNEADTPDNFQSRRPNTSFCFLDIRSPGLGDTAMYLCATSRDRNPLAGSHLDTGELFFGEGSRLTVL.

The chain has TRBV5-6 and TRBJ1-1; D is unresolved. Germline lookup yields CDR1 SGHDT and CDR2 YYEEEE. Deletions cut 5 bases from V and 6 bases from J, with 14 bases between. CDR3 length equals 13 residues. For the CDR3, the DNA is TGTGCCAGCAGGATGAGGTTAGTCTCTGAAGCTTTCTTT. This encodes CASRMRLVSEAFF.

The chain couples TRBV15 to TRBJ2-3; D uncertain. The germline CDR1 and CDR2 sequences are LNHNV and YYDKDF (reference sequence). CDR3 length equals 16 residues. Between the trimmed V and J ends, which lost 3 bases and 6 bases, there was a span of 19 bases. The CDR3: CATSSQLNPLVDTQYF. In DNA, the CDR3 is TGTGCCACCAGCAGCCAACTAAATCCCCTAGTGGATACGCAGTATTTT.

The rearrangement uses TRBV28 and TRBJ1-2; D may be TRBD1 (6 bases). The CDR3 has 15 residues. Germline CDR1 reads MDHEN; CDR2 reads SYDVKM. Trimming pared 3 bases from V and 6 bases from J, leaving 17 bases between. As DNA, the CDR3 is TGTGCCAGCAGTTTCTCGGCAGGGGACGTCGATGGCTACACCTTC. Its translation: CASSFSAGDVDGYTF.

This sequence joins TRBV2 and TRBJ2-3, with 11 bases matching TRBD2. The germline CDR1 and CDR2 sequences are SNHLY and FYNNEI. The trim removed 7 bases at V and 5 bases at J, leaving 17 bases unmatched. This CDR3 contains 18 residues. The CDR3 bases are TGTGCCAGCACGATCATGCGGGTAGCGGGGGGGAGCCTAGATACGCAGTATTTT. Its translation: CASTIMRVAGGSLDTQYF.